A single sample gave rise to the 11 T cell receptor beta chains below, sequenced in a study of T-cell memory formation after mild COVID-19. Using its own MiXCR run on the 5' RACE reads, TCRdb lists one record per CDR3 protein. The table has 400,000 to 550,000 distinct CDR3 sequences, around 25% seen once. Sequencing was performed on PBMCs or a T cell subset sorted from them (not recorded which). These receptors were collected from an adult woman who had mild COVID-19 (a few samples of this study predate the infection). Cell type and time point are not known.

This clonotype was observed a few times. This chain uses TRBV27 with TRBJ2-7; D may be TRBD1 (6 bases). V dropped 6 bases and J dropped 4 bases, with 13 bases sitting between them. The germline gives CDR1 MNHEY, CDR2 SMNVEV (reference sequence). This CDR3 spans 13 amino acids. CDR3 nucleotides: TGTGCCAGCAGACTGGACAGTAGTTACGAGCAGTACTTC. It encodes CASRLDSSYEQYF.

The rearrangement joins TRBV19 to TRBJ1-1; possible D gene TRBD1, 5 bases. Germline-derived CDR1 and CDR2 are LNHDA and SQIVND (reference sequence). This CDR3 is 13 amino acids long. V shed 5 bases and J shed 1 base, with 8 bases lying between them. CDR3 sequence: CASSWTSNTEAFF. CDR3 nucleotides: TGTGCCAGTAGTTGGACATCGAACACTGAAGCTTTCTTT.

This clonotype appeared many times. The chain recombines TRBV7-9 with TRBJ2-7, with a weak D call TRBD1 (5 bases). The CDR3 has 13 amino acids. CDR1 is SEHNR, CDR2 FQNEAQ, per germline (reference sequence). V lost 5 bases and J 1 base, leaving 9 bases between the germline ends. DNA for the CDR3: TGTGCCAGCAGCCCCCCAGGGTCCTACGAGCAGTACTTC. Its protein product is CASSPPGSYEQYF.

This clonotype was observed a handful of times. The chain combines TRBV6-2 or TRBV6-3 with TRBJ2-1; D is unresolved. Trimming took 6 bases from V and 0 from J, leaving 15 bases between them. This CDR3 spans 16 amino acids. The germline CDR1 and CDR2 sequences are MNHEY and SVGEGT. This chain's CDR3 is CASSRLHTRSYNEQFF. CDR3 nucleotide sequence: TGTGCCAGCAGCCGCCTCCACACACGCTCCTACAATGAGCAGTTCTTC.

This CDR3 reads CSARTGAYSGANVLTF. In nucleotides, the CDR3 is TGCAGTGCTCGGACAGGGGCCTATTCTGGGGCCAACGTCCTGACTTTC. The chain carries TRBV20-1 and TRBJ2-6, with TRBD1 identical over 9 bases. The CDR3 contains 16 residues. In germline, CDR1 is DFQATT, CDR2 SNEGSKA (reference sequence). With 5 bases clipped from V and 1 base from J, the junction kept 6 bases outside the gene matches.

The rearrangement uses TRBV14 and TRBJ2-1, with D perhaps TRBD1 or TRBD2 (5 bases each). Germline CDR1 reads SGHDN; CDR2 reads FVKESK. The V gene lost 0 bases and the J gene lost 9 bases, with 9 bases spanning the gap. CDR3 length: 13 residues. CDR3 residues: CASSQDLGTEQFF. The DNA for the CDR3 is TGTGCCAGCAGCCAAGACTTGGGGACTGAGCAGTTCTTC.

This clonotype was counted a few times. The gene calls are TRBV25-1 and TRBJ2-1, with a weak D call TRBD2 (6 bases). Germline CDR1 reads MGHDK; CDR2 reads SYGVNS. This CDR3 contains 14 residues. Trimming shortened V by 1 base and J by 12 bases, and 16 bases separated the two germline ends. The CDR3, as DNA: TGTGCCAGCAGTGAATCTGGGACTCCGCTTGTGCAGTTCTTC. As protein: CASSESGTPLVQFF.

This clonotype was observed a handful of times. Written as DNA, the CDR3 is TGTGCCAGCAGCCATCATGACGAGCAGTACTTC. Translated, it gives CASSHHDEQYF. The chain carries TRBV7-6 and TRBJ2-7; no clear D. This CDR3 is 11 amino acids long. CDR1 and CDR2 from the germline V gene are SGHVS and FNYEAQ. Trimming removed 5 bases from V and 5 bases from J, with 7 bases in between.

CDR3 sequence (DNA): TGTGCCAGCAGCGTCCACTCCGGGAGTTTCTACAATGAGCAGTTCTTC. Amino acids: CASSVHSGSFYNEQFF. The gene calls are TRBV9 and TRBJ2-1; possible D gene TRBD2, 6 bases. The CDR3 consists of 16 residues. V lost 2 bases and J 3 bases, leaving 15 bases between the germline ends. Germline CDR1 is SGDLS and CDR2 is YYNGEE. The variable domain in full, completed from reference TRBV9 and TRBJ2-1, reads DSGVTQTPKHLITATGQRVTLRCSPRSGDLSVYWYQQSLDQGLQFLIQYYNGEERAKGNILERFSAQQFPDLHSELNLSSLELGDSALYFCASSVHSGSFYNEQFFGPGTRLTVL.

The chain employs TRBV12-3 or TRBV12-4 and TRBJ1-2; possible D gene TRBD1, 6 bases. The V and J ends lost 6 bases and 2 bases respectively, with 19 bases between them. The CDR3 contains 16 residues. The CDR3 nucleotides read TGTGCCAGCAGCCAGACAGGACTCGATTTGAACTATGGCTACACCTTC. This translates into CASSQTGLDLNYGYTF.

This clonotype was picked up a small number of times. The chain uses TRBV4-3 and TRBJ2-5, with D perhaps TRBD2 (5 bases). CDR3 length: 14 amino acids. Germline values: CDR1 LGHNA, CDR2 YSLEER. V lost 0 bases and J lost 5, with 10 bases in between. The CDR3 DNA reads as TGCGCCAGCAGCCAAGACCAGAGGAGGGAGACCCAGTACTTC. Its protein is CASSQDQRRETQYF.